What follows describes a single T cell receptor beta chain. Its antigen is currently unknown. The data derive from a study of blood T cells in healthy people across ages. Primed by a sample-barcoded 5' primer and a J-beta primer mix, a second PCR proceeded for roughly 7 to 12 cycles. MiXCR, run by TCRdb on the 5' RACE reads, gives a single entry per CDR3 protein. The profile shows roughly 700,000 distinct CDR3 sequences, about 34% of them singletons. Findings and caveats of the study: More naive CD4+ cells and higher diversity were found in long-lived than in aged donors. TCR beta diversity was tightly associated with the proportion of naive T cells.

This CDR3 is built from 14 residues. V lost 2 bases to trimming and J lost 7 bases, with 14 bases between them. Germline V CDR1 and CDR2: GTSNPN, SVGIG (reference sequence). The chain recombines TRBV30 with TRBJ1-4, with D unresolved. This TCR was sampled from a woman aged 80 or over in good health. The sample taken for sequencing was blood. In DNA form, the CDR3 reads TGTGCCTGGAGTCCGGACCGGGCGGGTGAAAAACTGTTTTTT. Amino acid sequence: CAWSPDRAGEKLFF.